One and the same sample provided the 29 T cell receptor beta chains below, sequenced in a study of CD4 T cells in relation to SARS-CoV-2 and coronaviruses. Profiled with immunoSEQ multiplex PCR; TCRdb holds only in-frame clones, not every one. The table includes about 59,000 clones, 75% to 90% detected once. The unexposed donors gave CD4+ T cells in about 2010-2019, prior to COVID-19. Sequenced sample: memory CD4+ T cells from PBMCs. The receptors stem from a human donor in good health.

The rearrangement joins TRBV28 to TRBJ2-1, with D perhaps matching TRBD1 or TRBD2 (5 bases each). There are 16 residues in the CDR3. The V end lost 3 bases, the J end lost 7 bases, and 19 bases lay between the germline ends. CDR1 is MDHEN, CDR2 SYDVKM, per germline. CDR3 bases: TGTGCCAGCAGTTTGGCTCCCGGGACGAAATTTAATGAGCAGTTCTTC. Translating gives CASSLAPGTKFNEQFF.

V usage is TRBV28 and J usage is TRBJ2-7; D is uncertain. Germline CDR1 is MDHEN and CDR2 is SYDVKM. The V gene lost 4 bases and the J gene lost 6 bases, with 16 bases spanning the gap. CDR3 length equals 14 residues. CDR3 sequence reads: CASSSPWVSSEQYF. As DNA, the CDR3 is TGTGCCAGCAGTTCTCCTTGGGTATCTTCCGAGCAGTACTTC.

The V gene is TRBV7-2, the J gene TRBJ2-2; D remains unclear. Germline CDR1 and CDR2: SGHTA and FQGNSA. This CDR3 comprises 15 residues. Trimming removed 3 bases from V and 5 bases from J, with 13 bases in between. The CDR3 reads CASSFIDPRTGELFF. CDR3 DNA sequence: TGTGCCAGCAGCTTTATTGACCCACGGACCGGGGAGCTGTTTTTT.

The J gene is TRBJ2-7, the V gene TRBV7-9; D is ambiguous. Germline loops: CDR1 SEHNR, CDR2 FQNEAQ (reference sequence). This CDR3 spans 11 amino acids. V was pared by 5 bases and J by 3 bases, with 5 bases between. The CDR3 DNA sequence: TGTGCCAGCAGCAAGGACTACGAGCAGTACTTC. This sequence encodes CASSKDYEQYF.

The chain has TRBV18 and TRBJ2-3; 11 bases are shared with TRBD1. This CDR3 region has 16 residues. Trimming at V came to 5 bases and at J to 8 bases, leaving 12 bases not matched to a gene. CDR1 KGHSH and CDR2 LQKENI come from the germline V gene. The CDR3 region has the DNA TGTGCCAGCTCATCGACCACAGGACAGGGGGCGCTTACGCAGTATTTT. It encodes CASSSTTGQGALTQYF.

The chain has TRBV24-1 and TRBJ2-3; no clear D. V was trimmed by 9 bases and J by 1 base, leaving 10 bases between them. The CDR3 is made up of 13 amino acids. Germline-derived CDR1 and CDR2 are KGHDR and SFDVKD. This chain's CDR3 is CATDTGGTDTQYF. CDR3 nucleotide sequence: TGTGCCACCGATACGGGTGGCACAGATACGCAGTATTTT.

The chain joins TRBV23-1 to TRBJ2-7; 8 bases align to TRBD1. TRBV23-1 is identified as an open reading frame with a role that is uncertain. This CDR3 spans 14 amino acids. After removal of 3 bases from V and 6 bases from J, the junction contained 7 bases not matched to a gene. Written as DNA, the CDR3 is TGCGCCAGCAGTCAGACGACAGGGGAGGTCGAGCAGTACTTC. Protein product: CASSQTTGEVEQYF.

The chain carries TRBV9 and TRBJ2-1, with D possibly matching TRBD2 (5 bases). Germline V gene data show CDR1 as SGDLS and CDR2 as YYNGEE. V lost 4 bases, J lost 0 bases, and 11 bases lay in between. The CDR3 is 15 amino acids. The CDR3 sequence: CASSYSASSYNEQFF. The CDR3, as DNA: TGTGCCAGCAGCTATAGCGCAAGCTCCTACAATGAGCAGTTCTTC.

The genes are TRBV11-2 and TRBJ2-3; 11 positions agree with TRBD2. The CDR3 is 15 residues long. V was clipped by 1 base and J by 5 bases; unmatched bases: 2. The germline V gene has CDR1 SGHAT and CDR2 FQNNGV. The CDR3 spells CASSLGLAGRDTQYF. CDR3 nucleotides: TGTGCCAGCAGCTTAGGACTAGCGGGACGAGATACGCAGTATTTT.

The chain combines TRBV10-2 with TRBJ2-5; possible D gene TRBD1, 5 bases. Trimming stripped 0 bases from V and 2 bases from J, with 16 bases between. The CDR3 covers 17 residues. Per the germline V gene, CDR1 is WSHSY and CDR2 is SAAADI. DNA for the CDR3: TGCGCCAGCAGTGAGTCGTTAGCAGGGCTGGGACAAGAGACCCAGTACTTC. It specifies CASSESLAGLGQETQYF.

The rearrangement links TRBV4-2 to TRBJ2-7; D possibly corresponds to TRBD1 (5 bases). V lost 1 base, J lost 1 base, and 17 bases lay in between. The CDR3 totals 17 residues. Per germline, CDR1 LGHNA and CDR2 YNFKEQ. The CDR3: CASSQVVSGSASYEQYF. The CDR3 DNA sequence: TGTGCCAGCAGCCAAGTTGTCTCAGGGTCTGCATCCTACGAGCAGTACTTC.

The V and J genes are TRBV7-2 and TRBJ2-5; D possibly corresponds to TRBD2 (5 bases). CDR1 SGHTA and CDR2 FQGNSA come from the germline V gene. The CDR3 loop spans 16 amino acids. V lost 2 bases to trimming and J lost 5 bases, with 18 bases between them. The CDR3 bases are TGTGCCAGCAGCTTAAGGGTAGCGAGTGGATCGGAGACCCAGTACTTC. Its translation is CASSLRVASGSETQYF. Based on the CDR3 plus reference TRBV7-2 and TRBJ2-5, the full variable domain is GAGVSQSPSNKVTEKGKDVELRCDPISGHTALYWYRQSLGQGLEFLIYFQGNSAPDKSGLPSDRFSAERTGGSVSTLTIQRTQQEDSAVYLCASSLRVASGSETQYFGPGTRLLVL.

This chain uses TRBV5-4 with TRBJ2-5; the match to TRBD1 covers 7 bases. V shed 2 bases and J 4 bases; nucleotides not matched to a gene: 5. Germline assignment: CDR1 SGHNT and CDR2 YYREEE (reference sequence). The CDR3 is 14 amino acids. DNA of the CDR3: TGTGCCAGCAGCTTCGGACAGGAGGTAGAGACCCAGTACTTC. Translating it yields CASSFGQEVETQYF.

The chain links TRBV7-3 to TRBJ2-3, with 13 bases fitting TRBD2. CDR1 SGHTA and CDR2 FQGTGA come from the germline V gene. Trimming removed 5 bases from V and 3 bases from J; junction bases left unmatched: 8. The CDR3 loop spans 17 amino acids. The CDR3 region is CASSPTRTSGRTDTQYF. CDR3 bases: TGTGCCAGCAGCCCCACCCGGACTAGCGGGAGAACAGATACGCAGTATTTT.

This clone was counted a single time. V gene TRBV10-2 combines with J gene TRBJ1-4; D possibly corresponds to TRBD1 (5 bases). The V and J ends lost 0 bases and 13 bases respectively, with 9 bases between them. The CDR3 length is 12 residues. The germline gives CDR1 WSHSY, CDR2 SAAADI. CDR3 amino acids: CASSESQGGLFF. The CDR3 DNA follows: TGCGCCAGCAGTGAGTCCCAGGGTGGACTGTTTTTT.

J is TRBJ2-3 and V is TRBV4-2; possible D gene TRBD2, 6 bases. V was shortened by 4 bases and J by 0 bases, with 14 bases between the two germline ends. Germline V gene data show CDR1 as LGHNA and CDR2 as YNFKEQ. The CDR3 extends over 16 amino acids. The DNA for the CDR3 is TGTGCCAGCAGCCCAAGACTAGACTATAGCACAGATACGCAGTATTTT. Translated: CASSPRLDYSTDTQYF.

The genes are TRBV5-1 and TRBJ2-7; 8 bases are shared with TRBD2. The CDR3 has 14 amino acids. Germline V lookup: CDR1 SGHRS, CDR2 YFSETQ. V lost 4 bases, J lost 5 bases, and 8 bases stayed unmatched. This CDR3 is CASSPTSAKNEQYF. The DNA for the CDR3 is TGCGCCAGCAGCCCGACTAGCGCCAAAAACGAGCAGTACTTC.

The chain employs TRBV5-1 and TRBJ1-4, with D uncertain. The ends were cut back, 0 bases at V and 12 bases at J, with 9 bases in the middle. The CDR3 extends over 12 amino acids. From germline, CDR1 is SGHRS and CDR2 YFSETQ. This CDR3 is CASSLVGGQLFF. For the CDR3, the DNA is TGCGCCAGCAGCTTGGTGGGAGGCCAACTGTTTTTT.

The rearrangement uses TRBV6-5 and TRBJ2-1; 11 bases map to TRBD2. In germline, CDR1 is MNHEY, CDR2 SVGAGI. The J segment lost 14 bases and the V segment lost 0 bases, leaving 12 bases of the junction unmatched. The CDR3 has 16 residues. CDR3 sequence reads: CASSYSHLLAGGLKFF. The CDR3 nucleotides read TGTGCCAGCAGTTACTCTCACCTCCTAGCGGGGGGCTTAAAGTTCTTC.

This clone was seen once. The chain combines TRBV10-1 with TRBJ1-3, with D possibly matching TRBD1 (6 bases). V gave up 5 bases and J gave up 0 bases, with 11 bases separating them. The length of the CDR3 is 15 residues. Germline V CDR1 and CDR2: WNHNN, SYGVQD (reference sequence). This chain's CDR3 is CASSTGQTSGNTIYF. The CDR3 coding sequence is TGCGCCAGCAGTACCGGACAGACCTCTGGAAACACCATATATTTT.

V is TRBV18 and J is TRBJ2-2; 14 bases are shared with TRBD2. V gave up 6 bases and J gave up 7 bases; unmatched junction bases: 4. The CDR3 is 15 residues long. Germline V CDR1 and CDR2: KGHSH, LQKENI. The DNA of the CDR3 is TGTGCCAGCTCTGGGACTAGCGGGAGAAACGGGGAGCTGTTTTTT. Its protein product is CASSGTSGRNGELFF.

This chain uses TRBV19 with TRBJ2-1, with 12 bases identical to TRBD2. The CDR3 is 16 residues long. V was clipped by 5 bases and J by 6 bases; unmatched bases: 8. Germline V gene sequence: CDR1 LNHDA, CDR2 SQIVND (reference sequence). This CDR3 is CASSPRTSGTGNEQFF. The CDR3 DNA sequence: TGTGCCAGTAGTCCGAGGACTAGCGGGACGGGCAATGAGCAGTTCTTC.

This clone was recorded only once. This chain links TRBV2 with TRBJ2-5; D tentatively fits TRBD1 or TRBD2 (5 bases each). This CDR3 contains 13 residues. V was trimmed by 8 bases and J by 5 bases, leaving 15 bases between them. Per germline, CDR1 SNHLY and CDR2 FYNNEI. DNA for the CDR3: TGTGCCAGCTCGGGGACCGCGGTGGAGACCCAGTACTTC. Translating gives CASSGTAVETQYF.

The V gene is TRBV9, the J gene TRBJ1-3; weak D call: TRBD1 (5 bases). There are 15 residues in the CDR3. In germline, CDR1 is SGDLS, CDR2 YYNGEE. Trimming left V 0 bases short and J 4 bases short, with 11 bases between. In DNA, the CDR3 is TGTGCCAGCAGCGTAGGAGAGGGGCCCGGAAACACCATATATTTT. It codes for CASSVGEGPGNTIYF.

V gene TRBV12-3 or TRBV12-4 combines with J gene TRBJ1-2, with D maybe TRBD1 (5 bases). The CDR3 length is 13 residues. V lost 6 bases, J lost 2 bases, and 10 bases lay in between. CDR3 loop: CASSRDGNYGYTF. As DNA, the CDR3 is TGTGCCAGCAGCCGGGACGGAAACTATGGCTACACCTTC.

This chain joins TRBV29-1 and TRBJ2-7; D is perhaps TRBD1 (5 bases). V was trimmed by 4 bases and J by 0 bases, leaving 19 bases between them. CDR1 and CDR2 from the germline V gene are SQVTM and ANQGSEA. This CDR3 is built from 16 residues. The CDR3 DNA reads as TGCAGCGTTGTAGTTGGAGCGACAGTCAGCTCCTACGAGCAGTACTTC. Its protein product is CSVVVGATVSSYEQYF.

J is TRBJ2-1 and V is TRBV18, with 9 bases matching TRBD2. The junction had 5 bases not matched to a gene; V was cut back by 3 bases and J by 8 bases. Per germline, CDR1 KGHSH and CDR2 LQKENI. The CDR3 is 14 amino acids. The CDR3 protein is CASSPRTSDYEQFF. The CDR3 nucleotides read TGTGCCAGCTCACCGAGGACTAGCGATTATGAGCAGTTCTTC. Based on the CDR3 plus reference TRBV18 and TRBJ2-1, the full variable domain is NAGVMQNPRHLVRRRGQEARLRCSPMKGHSHVYWYRQLPEEGLKFMVYLQKENIIDESGMPKERFSAEFPKEGPSILRIQQVVRGDSAAYFCASSPRTSDYEQFFGPGTRLTVL.

The chain has TRBV29-1 and TRBJ2-1; tentatively, D is TRBD2 (6 bases). Trimming removed 8 bases at V and 6 bases at J, with 14 bases between. The CDR3 is 12 residues long. Per germline, CDR1 SQVTM and CDR2 ANQGSEA. For the CDR3, the DNA is TGCAGCCCTGCCTCGACTAGCAATGAGCAGTTCTTC. It is translated as CSPASTSNEQFF.

This chain links TRBV5-8 with TRBJ2-2; TRBD1 or TRBD2 may be the D gene (5 bases each). Trimming left V 4 bases short and J 3 bases short, with 10 bases between. The CDR3 length is 14 residues. CDR1 is SGHTS, CDR2 YDEGEE, per germline. The CDR3 nucleotides read TGTGCCAGCAGCCCCTGGGGGTACACCGGGGAGCTGTTTTTT. Its protein is CASSPWGYTGELFF.